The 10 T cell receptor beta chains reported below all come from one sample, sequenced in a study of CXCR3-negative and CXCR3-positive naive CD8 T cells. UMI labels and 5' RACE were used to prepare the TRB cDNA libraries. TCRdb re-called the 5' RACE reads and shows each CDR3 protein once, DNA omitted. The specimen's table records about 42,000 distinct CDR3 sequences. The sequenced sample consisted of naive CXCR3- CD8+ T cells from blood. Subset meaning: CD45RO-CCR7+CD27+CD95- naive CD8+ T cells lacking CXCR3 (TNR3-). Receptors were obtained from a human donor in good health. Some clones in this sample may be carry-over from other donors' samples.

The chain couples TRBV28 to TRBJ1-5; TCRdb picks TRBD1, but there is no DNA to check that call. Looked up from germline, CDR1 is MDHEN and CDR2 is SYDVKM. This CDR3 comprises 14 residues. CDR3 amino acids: CASSRGGVKQPQHF. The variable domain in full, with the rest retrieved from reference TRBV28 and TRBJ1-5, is DVKVTQSSRYLVKRTGEKVFLECVQDMDHENMFWYRQDPGLGLRLIYFSYDVKMKEKGDIPEGYSVSREKKERFSLILESASTNQTSMYLCASSRGGVKQPQHFGDGTRLSIL.

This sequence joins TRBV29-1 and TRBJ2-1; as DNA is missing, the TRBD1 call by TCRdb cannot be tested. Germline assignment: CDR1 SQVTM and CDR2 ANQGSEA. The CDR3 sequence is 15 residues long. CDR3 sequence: CSVEGPGGDIYEQFF.

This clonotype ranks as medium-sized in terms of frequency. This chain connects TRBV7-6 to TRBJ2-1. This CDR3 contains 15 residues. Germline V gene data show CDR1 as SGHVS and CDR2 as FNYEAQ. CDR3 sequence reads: CASSFEGSSYNEQFF.

The CDR3 loop is CASSPQALGGYGYTF. The chain uses TRBV5-1 and TRBJ1-2. There are 15 residues in the CDR3. CDR1 and CDR2 (germline): SGHRS, YFSETQ.

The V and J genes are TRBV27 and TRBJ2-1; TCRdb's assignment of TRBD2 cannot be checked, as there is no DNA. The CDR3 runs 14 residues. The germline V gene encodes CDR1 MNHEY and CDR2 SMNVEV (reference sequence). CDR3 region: CASTSSARGREQFF.

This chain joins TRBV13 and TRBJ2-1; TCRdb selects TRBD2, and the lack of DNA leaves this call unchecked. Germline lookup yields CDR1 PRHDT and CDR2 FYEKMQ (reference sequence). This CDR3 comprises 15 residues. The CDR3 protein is CASSPREGAGGEQFF.

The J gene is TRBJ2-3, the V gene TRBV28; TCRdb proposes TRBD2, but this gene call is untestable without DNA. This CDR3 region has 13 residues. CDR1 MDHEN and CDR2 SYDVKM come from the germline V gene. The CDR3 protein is CASSWTSGHTQYF.

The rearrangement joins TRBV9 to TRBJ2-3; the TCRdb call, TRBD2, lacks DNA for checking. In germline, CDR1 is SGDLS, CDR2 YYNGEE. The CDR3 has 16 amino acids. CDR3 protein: CASSVGGALVTDTQYF.

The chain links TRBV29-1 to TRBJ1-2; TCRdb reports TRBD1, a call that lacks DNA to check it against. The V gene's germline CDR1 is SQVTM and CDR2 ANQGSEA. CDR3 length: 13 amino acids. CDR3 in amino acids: CGTKAQGSYGYTF.

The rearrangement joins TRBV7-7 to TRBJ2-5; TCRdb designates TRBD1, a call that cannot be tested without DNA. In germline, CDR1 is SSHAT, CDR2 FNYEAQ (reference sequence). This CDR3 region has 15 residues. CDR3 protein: CASTSDRDGSETQYF.